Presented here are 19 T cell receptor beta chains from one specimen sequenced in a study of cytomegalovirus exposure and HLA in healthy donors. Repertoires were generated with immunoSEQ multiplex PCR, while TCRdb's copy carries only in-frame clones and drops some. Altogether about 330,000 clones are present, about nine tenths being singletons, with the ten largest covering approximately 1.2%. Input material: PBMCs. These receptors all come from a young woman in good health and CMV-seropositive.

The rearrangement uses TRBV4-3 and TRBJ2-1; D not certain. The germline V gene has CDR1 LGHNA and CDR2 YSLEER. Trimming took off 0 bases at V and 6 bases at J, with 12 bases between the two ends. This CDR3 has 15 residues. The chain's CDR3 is CASSQDRFSFNEQFF. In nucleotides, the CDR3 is TGCGCCAGCAGCCAAGACAGGTTCAGTTTCAATGAGCAGTTCTTC.

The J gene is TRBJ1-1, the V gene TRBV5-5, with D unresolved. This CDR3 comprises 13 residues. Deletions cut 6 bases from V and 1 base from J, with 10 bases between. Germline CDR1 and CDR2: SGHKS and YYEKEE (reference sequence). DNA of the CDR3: TGTGCCAGCATGAACACGGGGAACACTGAAGCTTTCTTT. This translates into CASMNTGNTEAFF.

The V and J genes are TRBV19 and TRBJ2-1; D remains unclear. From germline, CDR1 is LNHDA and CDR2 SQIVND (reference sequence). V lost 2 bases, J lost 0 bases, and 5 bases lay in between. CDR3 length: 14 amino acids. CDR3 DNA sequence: TGTGCCAGTAGTATAACAGCCTCCTACAATGAGCAGTTCTTC. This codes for CASSITASYNEQFF.

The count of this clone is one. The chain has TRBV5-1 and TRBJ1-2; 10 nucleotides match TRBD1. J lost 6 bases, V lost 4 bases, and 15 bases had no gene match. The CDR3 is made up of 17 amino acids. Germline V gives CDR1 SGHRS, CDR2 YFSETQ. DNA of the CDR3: TGCGCCAGCAGCATCCATGGGACAGGGGCCGTTGGGAATGGCTACACCTTC. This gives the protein CASSIHGTGAVGNGYTF. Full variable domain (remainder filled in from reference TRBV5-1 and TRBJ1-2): KAGVTQTPRYLIKTRGQQVTLSCSPISGHRSVSWYQQTPGQGLQFLFEYFSETQRNKGNFPGRFSGRQFSNSRSEMNVSTLELGDSALYLCASSIHGTGAVGNGYTFGSGTRLTVV.

CDR3 nucleotides: TGCGCCAGCAGCCAAGTTGGCATCTTCACAGATACGCAGTATTTT. It encodes CASSQVGIFTDTQYF. The V and J genes are TRBV4-3 and TRBJ2-3; D is unresolved. The CDR3 sequence is 15 residues long. Between the trimmed V and J ends, which lost 1 base and 2 bases, there was a span of 10 bases. Germline CDR1 is LGHNA and CDR2 is YSLEER.

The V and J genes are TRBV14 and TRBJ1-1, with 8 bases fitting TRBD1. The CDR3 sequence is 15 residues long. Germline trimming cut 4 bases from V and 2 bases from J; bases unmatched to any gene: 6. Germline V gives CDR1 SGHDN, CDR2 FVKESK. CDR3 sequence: CASSLMTGVNTEAFF. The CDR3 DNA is TGTGCCAGCAGCCTAATGACAGGGGTTAACACTGAAGCTTTCTTT.

CDR3 sequence: CASSPLEGYEQYF. The CDR3 DNA is TGTGCCAGCAGCCCCCTCGAGGGTTACGAGCAGTACTTC. The chain is built from TRBV9 and TRBJ2-7, with a possible D match to TRBD2 (5 bases). Germline V gives CDR1 SGDLS, CDR2 YYNGEE. V was clipped by 4 bases and J by 4 bases, with 12 bases between them. This CDR3 is built from 13 residues.

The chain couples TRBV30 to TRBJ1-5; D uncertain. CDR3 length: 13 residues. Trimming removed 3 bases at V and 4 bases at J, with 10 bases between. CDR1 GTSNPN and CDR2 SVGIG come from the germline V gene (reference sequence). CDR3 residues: CAWSWEMNQPQHF. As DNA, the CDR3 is TGTGCCTGGAGCTGGGAAATGAATCAGCCCCAGCATTTT.

Here the CDR3 DNA reads TGCAGCGTTTTTCTTTCTTCGGGGCGCGAAGCTTTCTTT. Its translation is CSVFLSSGREAFF. J is TRBJ1-1 and V is TRBV29-1; perhaps TRBD1 as D (5 bases). The V end was cut by 5 bases, the J end by 8 bases, with 18 bases between. CDR3 length: 13 amino acids. Germline assignment: CDR1 SQVTM and CDR2 ANQGSEA. The entire variable domain, with the rest obtained from reference TRBV29-1 and TRBJ1-1, is as follows: SAVISQKPSRDICQRGTSLTIQCQVDSQVTMMFWYRQQPGQSLTLIATANQGSEATYESGFVIDKFPISRPNLTFSTLTVSNMSPEDSSIYLCSVFLSSGREAFFGQGTRLTVV.

CDR3 sequence (DNA): TGCAGCGTTGGGAGGGGGTCTGAAGCTTTCTTT. Residues: CSVGRGSEAFF. The gene calls are TRBV29-1 and TRBJ1-1; the D gene is possibly TRBD1 (6 bases). Germline CDR1 and CDR2: SQVTM and ANQGSEA. Trimming removed 4 bases from V and 6 bases from J, with 9 bases in between. The CDR3 is 11 amino acids.

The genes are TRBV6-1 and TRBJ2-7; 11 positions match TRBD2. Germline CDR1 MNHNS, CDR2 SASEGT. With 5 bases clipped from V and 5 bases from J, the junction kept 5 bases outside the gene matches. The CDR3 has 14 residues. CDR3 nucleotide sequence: TGTGCCAGCAGTTCACTAGCGGGAGTCCACGAGCAGTACTTC. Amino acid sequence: CASSSLAGVHEQYF.

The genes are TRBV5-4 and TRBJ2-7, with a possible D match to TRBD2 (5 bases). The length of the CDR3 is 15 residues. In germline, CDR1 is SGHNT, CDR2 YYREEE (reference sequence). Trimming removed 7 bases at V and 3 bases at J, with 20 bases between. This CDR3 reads CASAEGSRPYYEQYF. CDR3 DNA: TGTGCCAGCGCCGAAGGGAGCCGCCCCTACTACGAGCAGTACTTC.

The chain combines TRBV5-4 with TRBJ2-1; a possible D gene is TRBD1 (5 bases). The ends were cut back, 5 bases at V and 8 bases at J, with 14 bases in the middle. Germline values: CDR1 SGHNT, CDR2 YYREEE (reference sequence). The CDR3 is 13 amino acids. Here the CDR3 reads CASSRVVGDEQFF. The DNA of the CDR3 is TGTGCCAGCAGTCGAGTAGTAGGGGATGAGCAGTTCTTC. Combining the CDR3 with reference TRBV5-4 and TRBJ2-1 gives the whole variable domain ETGVTQSPTHLIKTRGQQVTLRCSSQSGHNTVSWYQQALGQGPQFIFQYYREEENGRGNFPPRFSGLQFPNYSSELNVNALELDDSALYLCASSRVVGDEQFFGPGTRLTVL.

DNA for the CDR3: TGCGCCAGCAGCCAAGATCCACTAGCGGGGGGCGCGAACACCGGGGAGCTGTTTTTT. Encoded protein: CASSQDPLAGGANTGELFF. This chain joins TRBV4-3 and TRBJ2-2, with 12 bases fitting TRBD2. Unmatched junction bases numbered 5, after V lost 0 bases and J lost 0 bases. The germline V gene encodes CDR1 LGHNA and CDR2 YSLEER. The CDR3 covers 19 residues.

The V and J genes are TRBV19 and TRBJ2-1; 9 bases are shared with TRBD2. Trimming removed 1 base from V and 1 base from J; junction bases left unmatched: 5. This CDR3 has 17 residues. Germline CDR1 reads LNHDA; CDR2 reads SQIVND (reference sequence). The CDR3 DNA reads TGTGCCAGTAGTATAGTCCCTAGCGGGAAATCCTACAATGAGCAGTTCTTC. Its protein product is CASSIVPSGKSYNEQFF.

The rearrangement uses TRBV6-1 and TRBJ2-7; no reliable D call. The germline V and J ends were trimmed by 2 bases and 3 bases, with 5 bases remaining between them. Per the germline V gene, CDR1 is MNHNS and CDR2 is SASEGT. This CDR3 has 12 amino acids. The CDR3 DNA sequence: TGTGCCAGCAGTGAACGTGGCTACGAGCAGTACTTC. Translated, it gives CASSERGYEQYF.

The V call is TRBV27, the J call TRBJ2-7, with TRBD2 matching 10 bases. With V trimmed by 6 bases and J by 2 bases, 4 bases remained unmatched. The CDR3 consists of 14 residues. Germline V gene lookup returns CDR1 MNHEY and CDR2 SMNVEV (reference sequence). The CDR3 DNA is TGTGCCAGCAGCTTCAGCGGGAGGGCCTACGAGCAGTACTTC. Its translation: CASSFSGRAYEQYF.

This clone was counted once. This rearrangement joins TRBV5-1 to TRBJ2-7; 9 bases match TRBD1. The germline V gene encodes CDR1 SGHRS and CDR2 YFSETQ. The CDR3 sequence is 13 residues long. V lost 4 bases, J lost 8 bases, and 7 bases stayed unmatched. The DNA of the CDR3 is TGCGCCAGCAGCGCAACCGGGACAGGGCAGCAGTACTTC. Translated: CASSATGTGQQYF.

CDR3 region: CASSPRDRTYNEQFF. In DNA, the CDR3 is TGTGCCAGCAGTCCCCGGGACCGCACCTACAATGAGCAGTTCTTC. The rearrangement uses TRBV6-5 and TRBJ2-1, with D perhaps assigned TRBD1 or TRBD2 (5 bases each). The length of the CDR3 is 15 residues. CDR1 and CDR2 (germline): MNHEY, SVGAGI. With 5 bases removed from V and 2 bases from J, the gap between germline ends came to 13 bases.